This T cell receptor beta chain was sequenced during a study of blood T cells in healthy people across ages. The study, taken as a whole, reports: It was not known whether donors were CMV positive (a possible confounder of expanded clonotype changes). Higher diversity and more naive CD4+ cells were features of long-lived donors, compared to aged donors.

J was trimmed by 3 bases and V by 4 bases; bases with no gene match: 5. The CDR3 is made up of 14 amino acids. The V gene's germline CDR1 is SGHRS and CDR2 YFSETQ. Then a second PCR, running about 6 to 12 cycles, was carried out with a sample-barcoded 5' primer and a J-beta primer mix. Each CDR3 protein gets one entry after TCRdb re-called the 5' RACE reads with MiXCR. This table holds fewer than 1,000,000 distinct CDR3 sequences, more than 35% found once. With respect to this clonotype: Its antigen is as yet unknown.

The authors isolated at least 6 million PBMCs per sample. The sample was blood. This rearrangement joins TRBV5-1 to TRBJ1-2, with 8 bases matching TRBD1. The clonotype was recovered from a man older than 75 in good health. The CDR3 reads CASSADRDHYGYTF. The CDR3 DNA follows: TGCGCCAGCAGCGCGGACAGGGACCACTATGGCTACACCTTC.